This entry concerns a single T cell receptor beta chain. What it binds is not known. This sample was included in a study of regulatory dendritic cells for organ transplantation. Overall study results and limits: Memory CD8+ clonal expansion seemed more limited with regulatory than mature dendritic cells. Considerable individual heterogeneity was seen in alloreactive memory CD8+ T cells. Naive T cells showed high diversity, memory cells less, memory CD8+ least.

Repertoires were generated with immunoSEQ multiplex PCR, while TCRdb's copy carries only in-frame clones and drops some. Altogether about 30,000 clones are present, almost 80% being singletons, with the ten largest covering approximately 2.2%. Naive CD45RA+ and memory CD45RO+ CD4+ or CD8+ T cells were FACS-sorted. The clonotype comes from a human donor in good health. Sequences were obtained from memory CD4+ T cells from blood. Subset: CD45RO+ memory T cells.

For the CDR3, the DNA is TGTGCCAGCAGCCTGGGCGGGACAGGACTCTACACCTTC. This codes for CASSLGGTGLYTF. This chain uses TRBV5-4 with TRBJ1-2; 8 nucleotides align to TRBD1. The CDR3 sequence is 13 residues long. J gave up 10 bases and V 4 bases, and 9 bases lay outside the gene matches. The germline V gene has CDR1 SGHNT and CDR2 YYREEE (reference sequence).